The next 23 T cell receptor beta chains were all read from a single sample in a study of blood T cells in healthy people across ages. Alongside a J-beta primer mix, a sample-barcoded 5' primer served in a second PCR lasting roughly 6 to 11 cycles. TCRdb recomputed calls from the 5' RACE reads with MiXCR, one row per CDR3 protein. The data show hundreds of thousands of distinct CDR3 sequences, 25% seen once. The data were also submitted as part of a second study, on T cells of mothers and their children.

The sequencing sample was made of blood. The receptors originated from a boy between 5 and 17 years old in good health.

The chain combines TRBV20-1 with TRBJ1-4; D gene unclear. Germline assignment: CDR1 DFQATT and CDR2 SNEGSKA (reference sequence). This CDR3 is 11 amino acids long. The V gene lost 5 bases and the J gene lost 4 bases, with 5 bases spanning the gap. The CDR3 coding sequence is TGCAGTGCTCAGAATAATGAAAAACTGTTTTTT. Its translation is CSAQNNEKLFF.

CDR3 region: CATSRDLPGEAFF. The CDR3 DNA follows: TGTGCCACCAGCAGAGATCTTCCAGGTGAAGCTTTCTTT. The rearrangement joins TRBV15 to TRBJ1-1; D remains unclear. CDR1 and CDR2 (germline): LNHNV, YYDKDF (reference sequence). The CDR3 totals 13 residues. V shed 0 bases and J shed 7 bases, with 9 bases lying between them.

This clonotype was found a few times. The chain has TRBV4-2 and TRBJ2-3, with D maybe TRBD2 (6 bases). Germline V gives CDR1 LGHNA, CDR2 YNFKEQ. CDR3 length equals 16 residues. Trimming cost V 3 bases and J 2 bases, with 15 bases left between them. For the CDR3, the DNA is TGTGCCAGCAGCCAGGTCAGGGACTTATACACAGATACGCAGTATTTT. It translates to CASSQVRDLYTDTQYF.

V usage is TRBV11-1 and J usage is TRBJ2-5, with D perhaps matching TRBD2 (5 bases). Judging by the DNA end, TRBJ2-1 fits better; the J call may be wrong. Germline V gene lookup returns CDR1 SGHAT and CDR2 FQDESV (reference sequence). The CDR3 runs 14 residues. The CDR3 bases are TGTGCCAGCAGCTTAGGGCCCGGGAACAATGAGCAGTTCTTC. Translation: CASSLGPGNNEQFF.

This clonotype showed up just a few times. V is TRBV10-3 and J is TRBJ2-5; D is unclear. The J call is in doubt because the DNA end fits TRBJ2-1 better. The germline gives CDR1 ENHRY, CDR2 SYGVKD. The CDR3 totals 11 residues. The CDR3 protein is CAITTGDEQFF. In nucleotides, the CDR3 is TGTGCCATCACCACTGGGGATGAGCAGTTCTTC.

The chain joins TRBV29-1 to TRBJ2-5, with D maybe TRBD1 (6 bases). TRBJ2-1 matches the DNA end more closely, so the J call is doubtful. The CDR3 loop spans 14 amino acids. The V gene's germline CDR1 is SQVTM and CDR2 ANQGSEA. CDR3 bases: TGCAGCGTTTGGGTACAGGGCCAAGGGACTGAGCAGTTCTTC. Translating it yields CSVWVQGQGTEQFF.

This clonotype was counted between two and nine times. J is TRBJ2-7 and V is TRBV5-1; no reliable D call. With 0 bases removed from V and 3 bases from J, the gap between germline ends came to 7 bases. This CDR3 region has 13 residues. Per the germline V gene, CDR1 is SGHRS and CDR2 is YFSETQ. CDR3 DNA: TGCGCCAGCAGCTTGGAACCGGTCTACGAGCAGTACTTC. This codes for CASSLEPVYEQYF.

The CDR3 DNA follows: TGTGCCAGCAGCCCTTTGGCGGGACAGGGAGAAGAGACCCAGTACTTC. Its translation is CASSPLAGQGEETQYF. The chain couples TRBV4-2 to TRBJ2-5; 9 positions agree with TRBD1. This CDR3 has 16 residues. J was trimmed by 3 bases and V by 4 bases; bases with no gene match: 9. Per the germline V gene, CDR1 is LGHNA and CDR2 is YNFKEQ.

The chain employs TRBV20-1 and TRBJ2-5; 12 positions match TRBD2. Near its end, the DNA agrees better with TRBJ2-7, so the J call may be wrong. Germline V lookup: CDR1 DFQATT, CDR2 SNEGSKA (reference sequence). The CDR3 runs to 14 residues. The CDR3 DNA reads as TGCAGTGCTCCCCTAGCGGGAGGGGCCTACGAGCAGTACTTC. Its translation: CSAPLAGGAYEQYF.

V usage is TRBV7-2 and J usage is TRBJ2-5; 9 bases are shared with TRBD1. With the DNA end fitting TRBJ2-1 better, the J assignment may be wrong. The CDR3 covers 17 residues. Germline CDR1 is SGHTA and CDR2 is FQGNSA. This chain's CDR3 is CASSFKGTGQEGGEQFF. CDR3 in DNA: TGTGCCAGCAGTTTTAAGGGGACAGGGCAAGAAGGGGGTGAGCAGTTCTTC.

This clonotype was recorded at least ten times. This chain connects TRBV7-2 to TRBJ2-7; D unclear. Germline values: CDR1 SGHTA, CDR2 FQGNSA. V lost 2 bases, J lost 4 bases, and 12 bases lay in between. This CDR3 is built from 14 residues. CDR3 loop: CASSLRMRQYEQYF. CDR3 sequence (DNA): TGTGCCAGCAGCTTACGGATGCGGCAGTACGAGCAGTACTTC.

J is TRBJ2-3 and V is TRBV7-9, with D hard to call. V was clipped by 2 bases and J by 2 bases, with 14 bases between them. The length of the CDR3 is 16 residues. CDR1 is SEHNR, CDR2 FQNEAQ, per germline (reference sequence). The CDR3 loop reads CASSLPEFRPTDTQYF. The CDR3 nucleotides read TGTGCCAGCAGCTTACCGGAATTCAGGCCCACAGATACGCAGTATTTT.

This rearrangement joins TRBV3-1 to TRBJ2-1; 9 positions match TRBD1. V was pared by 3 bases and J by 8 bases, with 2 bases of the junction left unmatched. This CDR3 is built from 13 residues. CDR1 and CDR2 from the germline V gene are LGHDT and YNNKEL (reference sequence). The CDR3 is CASSQRTGDEQFF. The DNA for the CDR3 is TGTGCCAGCAGCCAGAGGACAGGGGATGAGCAGTTCTTC.

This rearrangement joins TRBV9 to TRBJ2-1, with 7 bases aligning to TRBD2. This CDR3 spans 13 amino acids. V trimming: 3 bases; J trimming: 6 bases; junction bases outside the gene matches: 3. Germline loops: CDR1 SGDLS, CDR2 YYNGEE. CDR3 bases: TGTGCCAGCAGCGGCGGGAGTCCCAATGAGCAGTTCTTC. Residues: CASSGGSPNEQFF.

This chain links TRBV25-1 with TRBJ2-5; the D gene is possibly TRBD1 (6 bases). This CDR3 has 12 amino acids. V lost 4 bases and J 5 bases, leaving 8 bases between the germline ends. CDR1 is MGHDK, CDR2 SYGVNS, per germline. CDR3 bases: TGTGCCAGCAGTGTTAGGGGGGAGACCCAGTACTTC. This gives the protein CASSVRGETQYF.

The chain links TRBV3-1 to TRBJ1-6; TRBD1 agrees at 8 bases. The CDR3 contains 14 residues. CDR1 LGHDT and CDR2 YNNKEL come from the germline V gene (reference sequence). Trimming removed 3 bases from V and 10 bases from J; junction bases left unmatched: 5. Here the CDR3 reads CASSHSGGRSPLHF. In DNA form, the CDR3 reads TGTGCCAGCAGCCACTCAGGGGGCAGGTCACCCCTCCACTTT.

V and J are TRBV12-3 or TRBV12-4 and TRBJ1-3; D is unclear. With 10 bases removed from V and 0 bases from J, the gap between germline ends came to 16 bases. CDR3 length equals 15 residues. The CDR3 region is CATPSGLSSGNTIYF. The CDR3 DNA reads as TGTGCCACCCCCTCGGGGTTATCCTCTGGAAACACCATATATTTT.

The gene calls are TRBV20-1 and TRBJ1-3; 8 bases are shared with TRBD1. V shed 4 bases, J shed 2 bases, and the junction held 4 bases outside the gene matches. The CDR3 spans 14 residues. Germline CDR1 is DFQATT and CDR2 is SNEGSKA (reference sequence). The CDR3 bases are TGCAGTGCTAAGGGACAGGAGCCTGGAAACACCATATATTTT. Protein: CSAKGQEPGNTIYF.

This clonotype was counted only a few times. The CDR3 coding sequence is TGTGCCAGCAGCTTATGGCAGCTCTATGGCTACACCTTC. Translated, it gives CASSLWQLYGYTF. This sequence joins TRBV7-9 and TRBJ1-2; D is undetermined. V lost 2 bases and J 4 bases, leaving 8 bases between the germline ends. This CDR3 contains 13 residues. CDR1 SEHNR and CDR2 FQNEAQ come from the germline V gene (reference sequence).

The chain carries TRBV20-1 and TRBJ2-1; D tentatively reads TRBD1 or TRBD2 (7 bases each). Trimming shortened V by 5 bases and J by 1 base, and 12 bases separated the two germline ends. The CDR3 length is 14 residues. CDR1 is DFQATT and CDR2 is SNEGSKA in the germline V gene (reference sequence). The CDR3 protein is CSAHQGGSYNEQFF. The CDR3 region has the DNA TGCAGTGCTCACCAGGGGGGGTCCTACAATGAGCAGTTCTTC.

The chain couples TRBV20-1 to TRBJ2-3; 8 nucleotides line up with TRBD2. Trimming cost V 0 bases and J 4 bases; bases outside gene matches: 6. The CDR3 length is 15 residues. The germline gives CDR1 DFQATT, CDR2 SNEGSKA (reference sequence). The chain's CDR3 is CSARDLGGRPDTQYF. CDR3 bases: TGCAGTGCTAGAGATCTGGGCGGGAGGCCAGATACGCAGTATTTT.

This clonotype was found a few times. Here the CDR3 DNA reads TGTGCCAGCAGCCCTCCGATCCCCGGGGAGCTGTTTTTT. The encoded protein is CASSPPIPGELFF. V and J are TRBV27 and TRBJ2-2; D is uncertain. The CDR3 loop spans 13 amino acids. V was trimmed by 6 bases and J by 6 bases, leaving 11 bases between them. Germline-derived CDR1 and CDR2 are MNHEY and SMNVEV (reference sequence).

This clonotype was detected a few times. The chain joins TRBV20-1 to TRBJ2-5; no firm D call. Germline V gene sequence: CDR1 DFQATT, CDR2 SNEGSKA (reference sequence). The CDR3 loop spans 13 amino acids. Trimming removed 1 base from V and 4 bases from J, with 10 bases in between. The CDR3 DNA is TGCAGTGCTAGAGGAGACGACGGAGAGACCCAGTACTTC. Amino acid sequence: CSARGDDGETQYF.